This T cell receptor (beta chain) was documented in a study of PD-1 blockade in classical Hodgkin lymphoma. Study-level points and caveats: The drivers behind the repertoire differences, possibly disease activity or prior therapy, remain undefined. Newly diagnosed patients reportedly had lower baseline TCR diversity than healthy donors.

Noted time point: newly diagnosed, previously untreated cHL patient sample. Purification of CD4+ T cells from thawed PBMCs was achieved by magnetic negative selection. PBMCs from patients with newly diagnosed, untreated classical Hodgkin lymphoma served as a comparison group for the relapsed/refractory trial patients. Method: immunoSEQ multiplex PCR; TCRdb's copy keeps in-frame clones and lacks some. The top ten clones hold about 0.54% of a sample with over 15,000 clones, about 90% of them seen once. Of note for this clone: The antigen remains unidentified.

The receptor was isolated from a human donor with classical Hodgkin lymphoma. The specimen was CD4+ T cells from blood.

The CDR3 DNA is TGTGCCTGGAGCTCAACAGGGCTTCCAGGCGATGAGCAGTTCTTC. Amino acids: CAWSSTGLPGDEQFF. The chain uses TRBV30 and TRBJ2-1; D possibly corresponds to TRBD1 (6 bases). The CDR3 covers 15 residues. Germline lookup yields CDR1 GTSNPN and CDR2 SVGIG (reference sequence). Trimming pared 3 bases from V and 8 bases from J, leaving 20 bases between.